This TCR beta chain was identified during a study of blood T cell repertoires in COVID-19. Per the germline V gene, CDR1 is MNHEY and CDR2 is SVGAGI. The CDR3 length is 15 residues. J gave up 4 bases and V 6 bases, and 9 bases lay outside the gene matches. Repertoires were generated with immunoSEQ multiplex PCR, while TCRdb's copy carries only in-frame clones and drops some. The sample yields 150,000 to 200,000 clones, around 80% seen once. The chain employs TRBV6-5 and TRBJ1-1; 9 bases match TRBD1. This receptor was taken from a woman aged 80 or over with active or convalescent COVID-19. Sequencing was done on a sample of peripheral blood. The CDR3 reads CASSSLGQGSTEAFF. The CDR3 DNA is TGTGCCAGCAGCTCCCTCGGACAGGGGAGCACTGAAGCTTTCTTT.